Below, 27 T cell receptor beta chains from the same sample are listed, as sequenced in a study of liver allograft versus peripheral blood T cells. Study summary: Comparisons were made between T cell receptor repertoires found in transplanted livers and those circulating in recipients' peripheral blood.

A single record per CDR3 protein comes from TCRdb applying MiXCR to the reads. This sample has some 9,000 distinct CDR3 sequences; around 21% occur once, and the top ten carry 5% to 6.5%. Source of these receptors: a human patient who had a liver transplant. Some T cells may be supplied by the graft donor.

This clonotype has a single count. This is likely an artifact of a read error, given a far larger clone one base away. This chain joins TRBV7-3 and TRBJ1-1; 8 bases agree with TRBD1. Germline CDR1 SGHTA, CDR2 FQGTGA. Unmatched junction bases numbered 13, after V lost 4 bases and J lost 12 bases. The CDR3 consists of 14 residues. CDR3 sequence reads: CASSSGAGGASTFF. The CDR3, as DNA: TGTGCCAGCAGCTCGGGGGCAGGGGGCGCGTCAACTTTCTTT.

Relative to its sample, this clonotype is medium-sized (0.01 to 0.1%). The chain uses TRBV28 and TRBJ1-2; weak D call: TRBD1 (6 bases). Germline CDR1 reads MDHEN; CDR2 reads SYDVKM. The CDR3 runs to 11 residues. Trimming took 7 bases from V and 4 from J, leaving 7 bases between them. The CDR3 sequence: CASTDSYGYTF. The CDR3, as DNA: TGTGCCAGCACGGACAGCTATGGCTACACCTTC.

This chain links TRBV20-1 with TRBJ1-1; 7 bases map to TRBD1. CDR1 DFQATT and CDR2 SNEGSKA come from the germline V gene (reference sequence). J gave up 1 base and V 5 bases, and 13 bases lay outside the gene matches. CDR3 length: 16 amino acids. The DNA of the CDR3 is TGCAGTGCTCGGGACAGCGGAAGATGGTCGAACACTGAAGCTTTCTTT. Its protein is CSARDSGRWSNTEAFF.

Turning to this clonotype: This clone may be a read error of a much larger clone one base away. The chain employs TRBV7-9 and TRBJ1-4; TRBD1 matches 10 bases. The CDR3 spans 16 residues. The germline gives CDR1 SEHNR, CDR2 FQNEAQ (reference sequence). CDR3 DNA sequence: TGTGCCAGCAGCTCATTCCGGGACAGGGGAGGTGAAAAACTGTCTTTT. This sequence encodes CASSSFRDRGGEKLSF.

The V and J genes are TRBV28 and TRBJ1-5; 9 bases are shared with TRBD1. The CDR3 totals 14 residues. CDR1 is MDHEN and CDR2 is SYDVKM in the germline V gene. Germline trimming cut 6 bases from V and 6 bases from J; bases unmatched to any gene: 6. The CDR3 DNA reads TGTGCCAGCAGACTGACAGGGGGTGGTCAGCCCCAGCATTTT. Protein product: CASRLTGGGQPQHF.

The gene calls are TRBV6-6 and TRBJ1-5; 8 bases match TRBD1. The CDR3 sequence is 14 residues long. V shed 5 bases and J 7 bases; nucleotides not matched to a gene: 7. Per the germline V gene, CDR1 is MNHNY and CDR2 is SVGAGI (reference sequence). The CDR3 protein is CASSQGQGGQPQHF. Here the CDR3 DNA reads TGTGCCAGCAGTCAAGGACAGGGAGGGCAGCCCCAGCATTTT.

This clonotype was observed a few times. The chain carries TRBV5-4 and TRBJ1-2; no clear D gene. Looked up from germline, CDR1 is SGHNT and CDR2 is YYREEE (reference sequence). Trimming took off 1 base at V and 2 bases at J, with 12 bases between the two ends. This CDR3 is built from 15 residues. The CDR3 here is CASSLNPPRNYGYTF. Here the CDR3 DNA reads TGTGCCAGCAGCTTGAATCCTCCCCGAAACTATGGCTACACCTTC.

In this sample, this clonotype is medium-sized. V is TRBV28 and J is TRBJ2-1, with TRBD1 matching over 7 bases. The CDR3 runs to 12 residues. J was trimmed by 5 bases and V by 11 bases; bases with no gene match: 6. Germline CDR1 and CDR2: MDHEN and SYDVKM. DNA of the CDR3: TGTGCCTCACAGGGGACCAACAATGAGCAGTTCTTC. This translates into CASQGTNNEQFF.

This chain uses TRBV19 with TRBJ1-1; D uncertain. The V end was cut by 5 bases, the J end by 5 bases, with 9 bases between. Germline V gene sequence: CDR1 LNHDA, CDR2 SQIVND (reference sequence). This CDR3 comprises 12 residues. The CDR3 bases are TGTGCCAGTAGTCTCAAGAGGACTGAAGCTTTCTTT. It is translated as CASSLKRTEAFF.

This clonotype is labeled medium-sized. J is TRBJ2-3 and V is TRBV27, with 7 bases aligning to TRBD2. Trimming took 2 bases from V and 0 from J; bases not matched to a gene: 8. This CDR3 comprises 17 residues. Germline values: CDR1 MNHEY, CDR2 SMNVEV (reference sequence). The CDR3 spells CASSLRASGTSTDTQYF. The CDR3 coding sequence is TGTGCCAGCAGTTTAAGGGCCAGCGGGACTAGCACAGATACGCAGTATTTT.

Ten or more counts support this clonotype. J is TRBJ1-5 and V is TRBV6-1; perhaps TRBD1 as D (6 bases). This CDR3 region has 17 residues. Germline CDR1 MNHNS, CDR2 SASEGT. The V end was cut by 5 bases, the J end by 4 bases, with 21 bases between. The CDR3 DNA sequence: TGTGCCAGCAGTCCCCAGGGAGGGGGGGTTGGAAATCAGCCCCAGCATTTT. Protein product: CASSPQGGGVGNQPQHF.

This clonotype has just a few counts. Without the conserved terminal phenylalanine or tryptophan, this CDR3 likely stems from a read error. It is unclear where the CDR3 begins or ends on the DNA, so no DNA is shown, and the CDR3 is as TCRdb lists it. This chain joins TRBV20-1 and TRBJ1-1; TRBD1 is the table's D call and was not checked against the DNA. Termini included, the CDR3 measures 12 amino acids. CDR1 and CDR2 from the germline V gene are DFQATT and SNEGSKA (reference sequence). The CDR3 reads CSARGGQGVHWL.

This clonotype is classed as medium-sized. The chain carries TRBV6-6 and TRBJ1-1, with no clear D. Between the trimmed V and J ends, which lost 5 bases and 1 base, there was a span of 5 bases. Germline CDR1 is MNHNY and CDR2 is SVGAGI (reference sequence). The CDR3 has 12 residues. CDR3 residues: CASSPQNTEAFF. CDR3 nucleotide sequence: TGTGCCAGCAGTCCACAGAACACTGAAGCTTTCTTT.

This rearrangement joins TRBV12-3 or TRBV12-4 to TRBJ2-1; 12 bases line up with TRBD2. Trimming removed 5 bases from V and 9 bases from J; junction bases left unmatched: 2. The CDR3 runs 13 residues. CDR3 sequence reads: CASSELAGGEQFF. CDR3 bases: TGTGCCAGCAGTGAACTAGCGGGGGGTGAGCAGTTCTTC.

This clonotype was recorded only once. It may be a read error: a sequence one base away is much more abundant. The rearrangement links TRBV6-1 to TRBJ2-2, with D possibly TRBD2 on 6 matching bases. The CDR3 covers 13 residues. The germline gives CDR1 MNHNS, CDR2 SASEGT. CDR3 sequence reads: CASSPRRDGELSF. Here the CDR3 DNA reads TGTGCCAGCAGTCCTAGGCGGGACGGGGAGCTGTCTTTT.

This clonotype is medium-sized by share. V gene TRBV18 combines with J gene TRBJ2-1; 11 nucleotides agree with TRBD2. This CDR3 has 16 amino acids. J lost 9 bases, V lost 6 bases, and 13 bases had no gene match. The germline V gene has CDR1 KGHSH and CDR2 LQKENI. CDR3 in DNA: TGTGCCAGCTCCCCCCGGGTTAGCGGGGGGGCAGGTGAGCAGTTCTTC. Translating it yields CASSPRVSGGAGEQFF.

Details on this clonotype: Being one base from a much bigger clone, this may be a read error. The chain is built from TRBV24-1 and TRBJ1-5; 7 bases are a match to TRBD1. The CDR3 sequence is 14 residues long. Germline V gene sequence: CDR1 KGHDR, CDR2 SFDVKD. The CDR3 nucleotides read TGTTCCACCAGTGACCAGACAGGGAGGCAGCCCCAGCATTTT. The encoded protein is CSTSDQTGRQPQHF.

By proportion, this clonotype is medium-sized (0.01 to 0.1%). This rearrangement joins TRBV5-4 to TRBJ2-5, with no clear D. The germline V gene encodes CDR1 SGHNT and CDR2 YYREEE (reference sequence). This CDR3 is built from 15 residues. V was clipped by 0 bases and J by 2 bases, with 11 bases between them. The CDR3 sequence: CASSLANAKQETQYF. CDR3 in DNA: TGTGCCAGCAGCTTGGCCAACGCGAAGCAAGAGACCCAGTACTTC.

This clonotype was counted between two and nine times. CDR3 nucleotides: TGTGCCAGCAGTTTGGGGCGGTACGGGGCCAACGTCCTGACTTTC. Translated: CASSLGRYGANVLTF. This chain links TRBV12-3 or TRBV12-4 with TRBJ2-6; possible D gene TRBD1, 5 bases. The CDR3 loop spans 15 amino acids. Trimming took 3 bases from V and 4 from J, leaving 10 bases between them.

This clonotype was seen a single time. V gene TRBV9 combines with J gene TRBJ1-2, with D hard to call. Trimming left V 0 bases short and J 7 bases short, with 13 bases between. Germline V gives CDR1 SGDLS, CDR2 YYNGEE. This CDR3 region has 14 residues. The CDR3 nucleotides read TGTGCCAGCAGCGTAGCTGGGGAATCCTCTGGCTACACCTTC. This codes for CASSVAGESSGYTF.

This clonotype was counted only a few times. One junction end does not reproduce the germline sequence, and a read error may be involved. This sequence joins TRBV14 and TRBJ2-7; the D gene is possibly TRBD2 (6 bases). The CDR3 has 12 amino acids. CDR1 SGHDN and CDR2 FVKESK come from the germline V gene. CDR3 amino acids: CASSQGGRTESF. CDR3 DNA sequence: TGTGCCAGCAGCCAAGGTGGGAGGACCGAAAGCTTC.

This clonotype was observed a single time. This rearrangement joins TRBV9 to TRBJ2-3, with 7 bases aligning to TRBD2. The CDR3 contains 14 residues. The ends lost 3 bases at V and 5 bases at J; junction bases unmatched: 6. The V gene's germline CDR1 is SGDLS and CDR2 YYNGEE. The CDR3 protein is CASSADRGVDTQYF. DNA for the CDR3: TGTGCCAGCAGCGCCGACCGGGGGGTAGATACGCAGTATTTT.

By share, this clonotype counts as medium-sized. The chain joins TRBV7-2 to TRBJ1-1, with 7 positions matching TRBD1. Trimming removed 5 bases from V and 8 bases from J; junction bases left unmatched: 2. The CDR3 has 11 amino acids. In germline, CDR1 is SGHTA, CDR2 FQGNSA. The CDR3 protein is CASSKQGEAFF. In nucleotides, the CDR3 is TGTGCCAGCAGCAAACAGGGGGAAGCTTTCTTT. The complete variable domain, with remaining parts taken from reference TRBV7-2 and TRBJ1-1, reads GAGVSQSPSNKVTEKGKDVELRCDPISGHTALYWYRQSLGQGLEFLIYFQGNSAPDKSGLPSDRFSAERTGGSVSTLTIQRTQQEDSAVYLCASSKQGEAFFGQGTRLTVV.

A word on this clonotype: This clone may be a read error of a much larger clone one base away. This chain connects TRBV9 to TRBJ1-2; D is perhaps TRBD1 (6 bases). CDR1 is SGDLS and CDR2 is YYNGEE in the germline V gene. V lost 0 bases, J lost 6 bases, and 12 bases lay in between. CDR3 length: 14 residues. The CDR3 here is CASSVAGQNHGYTF. DNA for the CDR3: TGTGCCAGCAGCGTAGCAGGACAGAACCATGGCTACACCTTC. The variable domain in full, completed from reference TRBV9 and TRBJ1-2, reads DSGVTQTPKHLITATGQRVTLRCSPRSGDLSVYWYQQSLDQGLQFLIQYYNGEERAKGNILERFSAQQFPDLHSELNLSSLELGDSALYFCASSVAGQNHGYTFGSGTRLTVV.

This clonotype was counted a few times. The rearrangement links TRBV20-1 to TRBJ1-5; D call uncertain. Per germline, CDR1 DFQATT and CDR2 SNEGSKA (reference sequence). This CDR3 is built from 12 residues. The germline V and J ends were trimmed by 4 bases and 3 bases, with 7 bases remaining between them. CDR3 in DNA: TGCAGTGCTACGAGCCACAATCAGCCCCAGCATTTT. Protein product: CSATSHNQPQHF.

This clonotype was detected only a few times. V is TRBV5-6 and J is TRBJ1-6; D gene uncertain. Germline V gene sequence: CDR1 SGHDT, CDR2 YYEEEE. V gave up 0 bases and J gave up 7 bases, with 8 bases separating them. This CDR3 comprises 14 residues. This chain's CDR3 is CASSLDGTNSPLHF. The CDR3 DNA reads TGTGCCAGCAGCTTGGATGGAACAAATTCACCCCTCCACTTT. The full variable domain, in which reference TRBV5-6 and TRBJ1-6 provide the parts outside the CDR3, is DAGVTQSPTHLIKTRGQQVTLRCSPKSGHDTVSWYQQALGQGPQFIFQYYEEEERQRGNFPDRFSGHQFPNYSSELNVNALLLGDSALYLCASSLDGTNSPLHFGNGTRLTVT.

This clonotype is classed as medium-sized. CDR3 sequence reads: CASSDRGNSPLHF. CDR3 sequence (DNA): TGTGCCAGCAGCGACAGGGGCAATTCACCCCTCCACTTT. The chain employs TRBV6-1 and TRBJ1-6, with 8 bases fitting TRBD1. Germline-derived CDR1 and CDR2 are MNHNS and SASEGT. The CDR3 is 13 residues long. Unmatched junction bases numbered 2, after V lost 6 bases and J lost 7 bases.